The 26 T cell receptor beta chains below come from one sample, sequenced in a study of T cells in Graves' hyperthyroidism and ophthalmopathy. Amplification of TCR beta CDR3 regions was performed using RNA transcripts as template. HTBI primers were employed in a first-round RT-PCR of the TCR CDR3. TCRdb re-called the multiplex PCR reads through MiXCR, storing one row per CDR3 protein. This repertoire shows 700,000 to 950,000 distinct CDR3 sequences, under 45% found once; its top ten account for around 30%. The sequencing input was blood. These receptors all come from a woman in her 40s with Graves' hyperthyroidism.

Remarks on this clonotype: A much more abundant neighbour one base away suggests this may be a read error. This chain connects TRBV10-3 to TRBJ1-2; perhaps TRBD1 as D (5 bases). V was cut by 4 bases and J by 1 base, with 25 bases left in between. The CDR3 contains 19 residues. CDR1 is ENHRY and CDR2 is SYGVKD in the germline V gene. DNA of the CDR3: TGTGCCATCAGTGCAACACGTGGGACCAATTCAACCGTTAACTATGGCTACACCTTC. Translation: CAISATRGTNSTVNYGYTF.

Only a few counts were recorded for this clonotype. The V call is TRBV9, the J call TRBJ2-7, with TRBD1 as a possible D gene (5 bases). Trimming left V 0 bases short and J 4 bases short, with 14 bases between. Per the germline V gene, CDR1 is SGDLS and CDR2 is YYNGEE. The CDR3 covers 15 residues. The CDR3 DNA sequence: TGTGCCAGCAGCGTAGCAGGGTCCCAGGTTTACGAGCAGTACTTC. Its protein product is CASSVAGSQVYEQYF.

In its sample, this clonotype was seen a few times. The J gene is TRBJ1-2, the V gene TRBV20-1; possibly TRBD1 for D (6 bases). Trimming pared 2 bases from V and 7 bases from J, leaving 20 bases between. CDR3 length: 15 residues. Germline values: CDR1 DFQATT, CDR2 SNEGSKA (reference sequence). CDR3 in amino acids: CSARPPVGGDGGYTF. CDR3 nucleotide sequence: TGCAGTGCTAGACCCCCAGTGGGGGGCGATGGTGGCTACACCTTC.

The rearrangement links TRBV12-3 or TRBV12-4 to TRBJ1-5; the D gene is possibly TRBD1 (5 bases). The V end was cut by 6 bases, the J end by 2 bases, with 11 bases between. The CDR3 is made up of 14 amino acids. This CDR3 reads CASRTGVGNQPQHF. In nucleotides, the CDR3 is TGTGCCAGCAGAACAGGAGTGGGCAATCAGCCCCAGCATTTT.

The chain couples TRBV20-1 to TRBJ2-7, with TRBD2 as a possible D gene (5 bases). The CDR3 is made up of 14 amino acids. CDR1 and CDR2 (germline): DFQATT, SNEGSKA (reference sequence). V lost 1 base and J lost 4, with 14 bases in between. The chain's CDR3 is CSARAPPGFYEQYF. In nucleotides, the CDR3 is TGCAGTGCTAGAGCGCCGCCGGGGTTTTACGAGCAGTACTTC.

This clonotype was recorded at least ten times. The gene calls are TRBV4-1 and TRBJ1-5, with D perhaps matching TRBD1 (6 bases). The CDR3 has 14 residues. Germline loops: CDR1 MGHRA, CDR2 YSYEKL. V was clipped by 0 bases and J by 4 bases, with 7 bases between them. The CDR3 sequence is CASSQEGGNQPQHF. The CDR3 DNA reads as TGCGCCAGCAGCCAAGAAGGGGGTAATCAGCCCCAGCATTTT.

V usage is TRBV20-1 and J usage is TRBJ2-2, with a possible D match to TRBD1 (5 bases). Germline V lookup: CDR1 DFQATT, CDR2 SNEGSKA (reference sequence). The V and J ends lost 1 base and 8 bases respectively, with 11 bases between them. This CDR3 has 13 amino acids. CDR3 sequence reads: CSARAAWTGELFF. The CDR3 DNA reads as TGCAGTGCTAGAGCGGCTTGGACAGGGGAGCTGTTTTTT.

The gene calls are TRBV28 and TRBJ2-7; 8 bases line up with TRBD1. The CDR3 covers 15 residues. With 6 bases clipped from V and 2 bases from J, the junction kept 9 bases outside the gene matches. CDR1 is MDHEN and CDR2 is SYDVKM in the germline V gene. This chain's CDR3 is CASSYGQGLAYEQYF. CDR3 nucleotide sequence: TGTGCCAGCAGCTACGGACAGGGTCTCGCCTACGAGCAGTACTTC. The full variable domain, its missing parts supplied by reference TRBV28 and TRBJ2-7, is DVKVTQSSRYLVKRTGEKVFLECVQDMDHENMFWYRQDPGLGLRLIYFSYDVKMKEKGDIPEGYSVSREKKERFSLILESASTNQTSMYLCASSYGQGLAYEQYFGPGTRLTVT.

To note about this clonotype: This could be a read error, since a much larger clone is one nucleotide away. This chain joins TRBV12-3 or TRBV12-4 and TRBJ2-2; no reliable D call. The CDR3 loop spans 13 amino acids. CDR3 coding DNA: TGTGCCGGCAGTTTACGTGTCACCGGGGAGCTGTTTTTT. Protein product: CAGSLRVTGELFF.

The chain combines TRBV2 with TRBJ1-6, with TRBD1 identical over 7 bases. This CDR3 spans 14 amino acids. Germline V gives CDR1 SNHLY, CDR2 FYNNEI. After removal of 8 bases from V and 10 bases from J, the junction contained 11 bases not matched to a gene. For the CDR3, the DNA is TGTGCCAGCTCACCCGACAGGGATTACTCACCCCTCCACTTT. Protein sequence: CASSPDRDYSPLHF.

This clonotype has a handful of counts. The rearrangement uses TRBV6-5 and TRBJ2-2; a possible D gene is TRBD1 (6 bases). The CDR3 sequence is 14 residues long. Trimming cost V 5 bases and J 4 bases, with 11 bases left between them. CDR1 MNHEY and CDR2 SVGAGI come from the germline V gene. The DNA for the CDR3 is TGTGCCAGCAGTGATCAGGGGATCACCGGGGAGCTGTTTTTT. It is translated as CASSDQGITGELFF.

This clonotype was counted at least ten times. The genes are TRBV20-1 and TRBJ1-2; D is unresolved. Trimming stripped 3 bases from V and 3 bases from J, with 11 bases between. The CDR3 has 13 amino acids. Germline V gene lookup returns CDR1 DFQATT and CDR2 SNEGSKA (reference sequence). The CDR3 bases are TGCAGTGCTAGCGGCGACGGTGACTATGGCTACACCTTC. The encoded protein is CSASGDGDYGYTF.

This clonotype was observed at least ten times. The V and J genes are TRBV10-2 and TRBJ1-3; D remains ambiguous. CDR1 is WSHSY and CDR2 is SAAADI in the germline V gene. V was shortened by 8 bases and J by 0 bases, with 8 bases between the two germline ends. The CDR3 has 13 residues. CDR3 coding DNA: TGCGCCAGCGGACGGGCCTCTGGAAACACCATATATTTT. This codes for CASGRASGNTIYF.

This clonotype was seen once. V and J are TRBV24-1 and TRBJ2-7, with D unresolved. This CDR3 has 13 residues. V lost 11 bases to trimming and J lost 2 bases, with 15 bases between them. Germline CDR1 is KGHDR and CDR2 is SFDVKD. The CDR3 reads CASSRHGPYEQYF. CDR3 nucleotides: TGTGCCAGCAGCCGACACGGCCCCTACGAGCAGTACTTC.

This clonotype was counted only a few times. The V gene is TRBV11-2, the J gene TRBJ2-5, with a tentative D call TRBD2 (6 bases). The CDR3 length is 14 residues. Germline V lookup: CDR1 SGHAT, CDR2 FQNNGV. V dropped 7 bases and J dropped 5 bases, with 17 bases sitting between them. The CDR3 DNA follows: TGTGCCAGCACCGGGACGCCGGGGGTTGAGACCCAGTACTTC. This codes for CASTGTPGVETQYF.

This clonotype was seen repeatedly, ten times or more. CDR3 nucleotide sequence: TGTGCCACCACAGAGGGAGTTTTTCAGCCCCAGCATTTT. As protein: CATTEGVFQPQHF. The chain employs TRBV15 and TRBJ1-5; D unclear. Trimming removed 7 bases at V and 6 bases at J, with 13 bases between. Germline V gene data show CDR1 as LNHNV and CDR2 as YYDKDF (reference sequence). This CDR3 region has 13 residues.

This clonotype was seen ten or more times. This sequence joins TRBV4-2 and TRBJ1-5; no reliable D call. CDR1 and CDR2 (germline): LGHNA, YNFKEQ. The CDR3 runs to 13 residues. The V and J ends lost 0 bases and 4 bases respectively, with 4 bases between them. The CDR3 spells CASSQDLNQPQHF. The CDR3 nucleotides are TGTGCCAGCAGCCAAGACTTGAATCAGCCCCAGCATTTT.

Comment on this clonotype: Compared with germline, one end of the junction differs, possibly owing to a read error. V and J are TRBV10-3 and TRBJ1-1; no clear D. The CDR3 length is 13 residues. Germline lookup yields CDR1 ENHRY and CDR2 SYGVKD. The CDR3 reads CAISGNQNTEALF. In nucleotides, the CDR3 is TGTGCCATCTCCGGCAACCAGAACACTGAAGCTCTCTTC.

This clonotype has just one count. The chain links TRBV20-1 to TRBJ2-5; perhaps TRBD1 as D (5 bases). The J call may be mistaken, given a closer DNA end match to TRBJ2-1. Per germline, CDR1 DFQATT and CDR2 SNEGSKA (reference sequence). This CDR3 has 12 amino acids. The CDR3 spells CSALTAPNEQFF. Here the CDR3 DNA reads TGCAGTGCTTTGACAGCTCCCAATGAGCAGTTCTTC.

In the case of this clonotype: One end of the junction varies from germline; a read error may be responsible. This rearrangement joins TRBV6-2 or TRBV6-3 to TRBJ2-5; D possibly corresponds to TRBD1 (6 bases). The CDR3 covers 12 residues. The germline gives CDR1 MNHEY, CDR2 SVGEGT. The CDR3 region has the DNA TGTGCCATCAGTTTCCCGACAGGCCTTCCATACTTC. Protein sequence: CAISFPTGLPYF.

This clonotype was observed at least ten times. Here the CDR3 DNA reads TGTGCCAGCAGTGTTATCCCCCCGGGGAACACCGGGGAGCTGTTTTTT. This sequence encodes CASSVIPPGNTGELFF. The V gene is TRBV2, the J gene TRBJ2-2; D call uncertain. The CDR3 loop spans 16 amino acids. Deletions cut 4 bases from V and 1 base from J, with 13 bases between. Germline values: CDR1 SNHLY, CDR2 FYNNEI.

V and J are TRBV12-3 or TRBV12-4 and TRBJ1-4; D is possibly TRBD1 (6 bases). The CDR3 covers 15 residues. The V end lost 7 bases, the J end lost 5 bases, and 17 bases lay between the germline ends. The CDR3 DNA is TGTGCCAGCACCGAGGGGTGGGGGCGGAATGAAAAACTGTTTTTT. This encodes CASTEGWGRNEKLFF.

Here the CDR3 reads CAWTPTGRETQYF. CDR3 coding DNA: TGTGCCTGGACCCCAACAGGGCGAGAGACCCAGTACTTC. This chain uses TRBV7-2 with TRBJ2-5, with TRBD1 as a possible D gene (6 bases). The CDR3 extends over 13 amino acids. The V gene lost 11 bases and the J gene lost 4 bases, with 17 bases spanning the gap. Germline lookup yields CDR1 SGHTA and CDR2 FQGNSA.

This clonotype was observed many times. For the CDR3, the DNA is TGTGCCAGCAGCGCAGGGACAGAACACGAGCAGTACTTC. Residues: CASSAGTEHEQYF. The rearrangement joins TRBV7-8 to TRBJ2-7, with TRBD1 matching 7 bases. CDR1 is SGHVS, CDR2 FQNEAQ, per germline. This CDR3 contains 13 residues. Losses at the gene ends were 5 bases for V and 5 bases for J; bases not matched to a gene: 6.

The V call is TRBV4-1, the J call TRBJ1-2, with D possibly TRBD1 on 6 matching bases. CDR1 is MGHRA and CDR2 is YSYEKL in the germline V gene. The CDR3 runs 16 residues. Trimming stripped 0 bases from V and 4 bases from J, with 15 bases between. Here the CDR3 reads CASSQEMGALGYGYTF. The CDR3 nucleotides are TGCGCCAGCAGCCAAGAAATGGGGGCCTTGGGCTATGGCTACACCTTC.

This clonotype was observed a few times. This sequence joins TRBV5-8 and TRBJ1-1; 9 positions agree with TRBD1. This CDR3 is built from 14 residues. Germline V CDR1 and CDR2: SGHTS, YDEGEE. The J segment lost 4 bases and the V segment lost 9 bases, leaving 10 bases of the junction unmatched. The chain's CDR3 is CAKDRGNVGTEAFF. The CDR3 nucleotides read TGTGCCAAGGACAGGGGAAACGTTGGCACTGAAGCTTTCTTT.